This T cell receptor (beta chain) was profiled in a study of T cell responses to AZD1222 COVID-19 vaccine. Study-wide points: At baseline, just five or six AZD1222 recipients tested seropositive.

The assay was immunoSEQ multiplex PCR, and TCRdb's table has in-frame clones only and misses some. This sample has about 150,000 clones, with about 93% found just once. With respect to this clone: Its antigen is not known.

V lost 0 bases and J lost 0; bases outside the gene matches: 4. Germline V gene lookup returns CDR1 SGDLS and CDR2 YYNGEE. The CDR3 runs 18 residues. The chain is built from TRBV9 and TRBJ2-1; 12 bases match TRBD2. Sample: peripheral blood, taken on day 0 of AZD1222 vaccination. The TCR was taken from an adult in good health. The CDR3 DNA reads TGTGCCAGCAGCGTAGGACTAGCGGGGGTTAACTCCTACAATGAGCAGTTCTTC. Its translation: CASSVGLAGVNSYNEQFF.